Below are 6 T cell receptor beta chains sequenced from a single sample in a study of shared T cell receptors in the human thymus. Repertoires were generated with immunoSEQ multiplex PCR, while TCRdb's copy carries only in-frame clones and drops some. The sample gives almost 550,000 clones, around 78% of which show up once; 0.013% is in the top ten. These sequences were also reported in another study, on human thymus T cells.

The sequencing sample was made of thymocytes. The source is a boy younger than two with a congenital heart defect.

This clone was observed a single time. As DNA, the CDR3 is TGTGCCAGCAGCTTCTCAGGGGCCGCCTACGAGCAGTACTTC. Protein sequence: CASSFSGAAYEQYF. The genes are TRBV11-1 and TRBJ2-7, with D tentatively TRBD1 (6 bases). Looked up from germline, CDR1 is SGHAT and CDR2 is FQDESV (reference sequence). The CDR3 is made up of 14 amino acids. V lost 3 bases to trimming and J lost 2 bases, with 11 bases between them.

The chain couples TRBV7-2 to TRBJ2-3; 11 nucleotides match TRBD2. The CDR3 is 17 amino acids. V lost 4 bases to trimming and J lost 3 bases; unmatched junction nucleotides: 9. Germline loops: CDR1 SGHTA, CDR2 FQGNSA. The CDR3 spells CASSWDPLAGGTDTQYF. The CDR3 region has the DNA TGTGCCAGCAGCTGGGACCCTCTAGCGGGAGGTACAGATACGCAGTATTTT.

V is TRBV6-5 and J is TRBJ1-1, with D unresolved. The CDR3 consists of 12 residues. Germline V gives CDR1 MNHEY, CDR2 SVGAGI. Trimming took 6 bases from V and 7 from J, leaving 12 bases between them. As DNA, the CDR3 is TGTGCCAGCAGGGGTCGCCAGGATGAAGCTTTCTTT. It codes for CASRGRQDEAFF.

CDR3 residues: CASSLVASGRTGEQFF. The CDR3 bases are TGTGCCAGCAGTTTAGTGGCTAGCGGGAGAACCGGGGAGCAGTTCTTC. V gene TRBV27 combines with J gene TRBJ2-1; 10 bases agree with TRBD2. This CDR3 region has 16 residues. With V trimmed by 2 bases and J by 10 bases, 11 bases remained unmatched. CDR1 MNHEY and CDR2 SMNVEV come from the germline V gene (reference sequence).

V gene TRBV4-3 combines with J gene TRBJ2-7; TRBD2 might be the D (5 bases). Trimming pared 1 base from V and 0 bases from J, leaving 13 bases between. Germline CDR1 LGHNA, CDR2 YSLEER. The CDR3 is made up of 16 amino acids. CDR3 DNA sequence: TGCGCCAGCAGCCAAGGTATACGGCGGGCCTCCTACGAGCAGTACTTC. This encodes CASSQGIRRASYEQYF.

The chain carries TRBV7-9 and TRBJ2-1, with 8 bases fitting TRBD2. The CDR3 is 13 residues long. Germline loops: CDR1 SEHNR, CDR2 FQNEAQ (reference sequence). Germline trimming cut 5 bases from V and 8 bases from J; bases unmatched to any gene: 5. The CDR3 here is CASSTPGGDEQFF. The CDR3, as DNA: TGTGCCAGCAGCACCCCGGGGGGGGATGAGCAGTTCTTC.